This is a list of T cell receptor beta chains from one sample in a study of blood T cell repertoires in COVID-19. Data came from immunoSEQ multiplex PCR; TCRdb stores just in-frame clones and leaves some out. The data hold a few hundred thousand clones, with about 88% observed a single time. Input material: PBMCs or T cells enriched from blood (not recorded which). The source of these receptors is a woman aged 45-65 years who had been exposed to COVID-19. Each CDR3 is given with its conserved first and last residue. The order of the fields is V gene, D gene, J gene, CDR3 protein. A D gene is named only where the DNA matches it firmly.

V: TRBV12-3/TRBV12-4; D: -; J: TRBJ1-6; CDR3: CASTSGSFSPLHF
V: TRBV2; D: TRBD1; J: TRBJ1-2; CDR3: CASTTDRSGYTF
V: TRBV29-1; D: -; J: TRBJ2-1; CDR3: CSGGASYNEQFF
V: TRBV3-1/TRBV3-2; D: -; J: TRBJ1-1; CDR3: CASSQLDRRPLRGEAFF
V: TRBV6-1; D: -; J: TRBJ1-5; CDR3: CASSETRNGQPQHF
V: TRBV28; D: -; J: TRBJ2-1; CDR3: CASSSYNEQFF
V: TRBV25-1; D: -; J: TRBJ1-1; CDR3: CASRPTGTSIFPRPAFF
V: TRBV18; D: -; J: TRBJ2-4; CDR3: CASSPRAPTINIQYF
V: TRBV28; D: -; J: TRBJ1-2; CDR3: CASSLSRGYGYTF
V: TRBV6-5; D: TRBD1; J: TRBJ1-5; CDR3: CASSYTYRQGGTPQHF
V: TRBV30; D: TRBD1; J: TRBJ1-4; CDR3: CAWSRGGTGGEKLFF
V: TRBV10-2; D: -; J: TRBJ1-2; CDR3: CASSARVVDGYTF
V: TRBV7-2; D: -; J: TRBJ1-2; CDR3: CASSSGVGANYGYTF
V: TRBV28; D: TRBD2; J: TRBJ2-7; CDR3: CASSSAGGVYEQYF
V: TRBV18; D: -; J: TRBJ1-1; CDR3: CASSPPLLDLQGTEAFF
V: TRBV7-2; D: -; J: TRBJ2-4; CDR3: CASSSPGKNIQYF
V: TRBV7-9; D: TRBD1; J: TRBJ2-1; CDR3: CASSRQGGTYNEQFF
V: TRBV19; D: TRBD2; J: TRBJ2-7; CDR3: CASIGTSGTQPYF
V: TRBV30; D: TRBD2; J: TRBJ2-5; CDR3: CAWSVRLAGETQYF
V: TRBV7-3; D: -; J: TRBJ1-6; CDR3: CASSLTVQALGRRPPLHF
V: TRBV4-2; D: -; J: TRBJ2-3; CDR3: CASSQDAGTDTQYF
V: TRBV3-1/TRBV3-2; D: -; J: TRBJ1-6; CDR3: CASSRGQLSSFLHF
V: TRBV5-1; D: TRBD1; J: TRBJ2-3; CDR3: CASSATQGGPGDTQYF
V: TRBV27; D: TRBD2; J: TRBJ2-3; CDR3: CASSLGTSGGDTQYF
V: TRBV6-2/TRBV6-3; D: TRBD2; J: TRBJ2-7; CDR3: CASSYSAGGSGQYF
V: TRBV15; D: TRBD1; J: TRBJ1-2; CDR3: CATSSPNRGQNGYTF
V: TRBV4-1; D: -; J: TRBJ1-1; CDR3: CASSPQGEGTEAFF